The 16 T cell receptor beta chains below come from one sample, sequenced in a study of CD8+CD57+ T cells in acquired aplastic anemia. Flow cytometry had shown expanded CD8+CD57+ cells in the patients chosen for sequencing. The use of genomic DNA as template underpinned the TCR beta VDJ and CDR3 profiling. Each CDR3 protein gets one entry after TCRdb re-called the reads with MiXCR. The table has 160,000 or so distinct CDR3 sequences, 48% seen once; the top ten hold about 31%. Sequenced input: sorted CD4+, CD8+, or CD8+CD57+ T cells (not recorded which) from PBMCs. These receptors originate from a human donor with aplastic anemia.

The V and J genes are TRBV20-1 and TRBJ1-2; TRBD1 might be the D (5 bases). V gave up 0 bases and J gave up 4 bases, with 12 bases separating them. The length of the CDR3 is 14 residues. Looked up from germline, CDR1 is DFQATT and CDR2 is SNEGSKA (reference sequence). CDR3 loop: CSARDQDTIYGYTF. The CDR3 DNA reads as TGCAGTGCTAGAGATCAGGACACGATCTATGGCTACACCTTC.

The V call is TRBV7-2, the J call TRBJ2-1; a possible D gene is TRBD2 (5 bases). Germline CDR1 SGHTA, CDR2 FQGNSA. The CDR3 covers 14 residues. V shed 0 bases and J shed 9 bases, with 12 bases lying between them. The CDR3 protein is CASSLAQLVGEQFF. CDR3 coding DNA: TGTGCCAGCAGCTTAGCCCAACTAGTGGGTGAGCAGTTCTTC. Variable domain in full (rest from reference TRBV7-2 and TRBJ2-1): GAGVSQSPSNKVTEKGKDVELRCDPISGHTALYWYRQSLGQGLEFLIYFQGNSAPDKSGLPSDRFSAERTGGSVSTLTIQRTQQEDSAVYLCASSLAQLVGEQFFGPGTRLTVL.

This clonotype showed up just a few times. V is TRBV7-8 and J is TRBJ2-5; the D is unclear. The CDR3 totals 14 residues. CDR1 and CDR2 (germline): SGHVS, FQNEAQ. Trimming removed 1 base at V and 2 bases at J, with 8 bases between. Here the CDR3 DNA reads TGTGCCAGCAGCTTAGTGGCAGCACAAGAGACCCAGTACTTC. Amino acids: CASSLVAAQETQYF.

This clonotype was observed many times. This sequence joins TRBV12-3 or TRBV12-4 and TRBJ2-3, with D perhaps being TRBD1 or TRBD2 (5 bases each). Between the trimmed V and J ends, which lost 4 bases and 3 bases, there was a span of 11 bases. The CDR3 totals 14 residues. The CDR3 DNA sequence: TGTGCCAGCAGTTGGGGACCTGGAACAGATACGCAGTATTTT. Translated: CASSWGPGTDTQYF.

V gene TRBV20-1 combines with J gene TRBJ2-3; D remains ambiguous. Per the germline V gene, CDR1 is DFQATT and CDR2 is SNEGSKA (reference sequence). This CDR3 comprises 8 residues. This CDR3 is CSTDTQYF. DNA for the CDR3: TGCAGCACAGATACGCAGTATTTT.

This clonotype came up many times. The chain couples TRBV9 to TRBJ1-1; TRBD1 agrees at 10 bases. The CDR3 has 16 amino acids. The germline gives CDR1 SGDLS, CDR2 YYNGEE. J lost 0 bases, V lost 3 bases, and 5 bases had no gene match. The CDR3 bases are TGTGCCAGCAGCGGTCGGGACAGGGGCCTGAACACTGAAGCTTTCTTT. It encodes CASSGRDRGLNTEAFF.

The sample holds many counts of this clonotype. The chain joins TRBV5-5 to TRBJ1-4; no definite D call. The CDR3 runs to 12 residues. Germline CDR1 is SGHKS and CDR2 is YYEKEE (reference sequence). The V end was cut by 4 bases, the J end by 6 bases, with 7 bases between. CDR3 sequence: CASSAEDEKLFF. CDR3 bases: TGTGCCAGCAGCGCCGAAGATGAAAAACTGTTTTTT.

The chain links TRBV9 to TRBJ1-1; D is ambiguous. The V and J ends lost 4 bases and 1 base respectively, with 11 bases between them. CDR3 length: 14 residues. The germline CDR1 and CDR2 sequences are SGDLS and YYNGEE. CDR3: CASSLEDANTEAFF. In DNA form, the CDR3 reads TGTGCCAGCAGCTTAGAGGACGCGAACACTGAAGCTTTCTTT.

The chain carries TRBV29-1 and TRBJ2-3; TRBD1 agrees at 7 bases. V shed 2 bases and J 0 bases; nucleotides not matched to a gene: 5. The CDR3 length is 15 residues. The germline V gene encodes CDR1 SQVTM and CDR2 ANQGSEA. The CDR3 DNA is TGCAGCGTTGAATCGCGACAGGGAAGCACAGATACGCAGTATTTT. Its translation: CSVESRQGSTDTQYF.

Concerning this clonotype itself: A read error is possible here, since a much larger clone lies one base away. V usage is TRBV29-1 and J usage is TRBJ2-7; 11 nucleotides align to TRBD1. CDR3 size: 14 residues. Germline CDR1 and CDR2: SQVTM and ANQGSEA. V gave up 3 bases and J gave up 3 bases; unmatched junction bases: 4. The CDR3 DNA is TGCAGCGTTGACCCCGGGACAGGGGGCTACGAGCAGTACTTC. It codes for CSVDPGTGGYEQYF.

There are a few counts of this clonotype. The rearrangement joins TRBV10-3 to TRBJ1-2; a possible D gene is TRBD1 (5 bases). The CDR3 is 16 residues long. Trimming shortened V by 5 bases and J by 0 bases, and 16 bases separated the two germline ends. From germline, CDR1 is ENHRY and CDR2 SYGVKD. DNA for the CDR3: TGTGCCATCAGTCAGGGCGGGGCCCCCGCTAACTATGGCTACACCTTC. This codes for CAISQGGAPANYGYTF.

As concerns this clonotype: This may stem from a read error, because a much larger clone lies one nucleotide away. This rearrangement joins TRBV6-5 to TRBJ2-5, with 9 nucleotides matching TRBD2. Per germline, CDR1 MNHEY and CDR2 SVGAGI. After removal of 0 bases from V and 3 bases from J, the junction contained 8 bases not matched to a gene. This CDR3 has 17 residues. In nucleotides, the CDR3 is TGTGCCAGCAGTTACTCGACGGTAGCGGGAGTGGAAGAGACCCAGTACTTC. It translates to CASSYSTVAGVEETQYF.

This clonotype was seen repeatedly, ten times or more. The V gene is TRBV12-3 or TRBV12-4, the J gene TRBJ2-7; 11 nucleotides match TRBD1. Trimming cost V 6 bases and J 0 bases; bases outside gene matches: 10. There are 17 residues in the CDR3. CDR3 sequence (DNA): TGTGCCAGCAGCGGAGGGACAGGGGGAACATACTCCTACGAGCAGTACTTC. It translates to CASSGGTGGTYSYEQYF.

About this clonotype itself: It may be a read error: a sequence one base away is much more abundant. This chain joins TRBV11-3 and TRBJ2-7; TRBD1 matches at 7 bases. Germline assignment: CDR1 SGHNT and CDR2 YENEEA. The CDR3 runs 15 residues. V shed 0 bases, J shed 3 bases, and the junction held 5 bases outside the gene matches. The CDR3 DNA follows: TGTGCCAGCAGCTTAGAAGGGACAGCTGGCTACGAGCAGTACTTC. Its protein is CASSLEGTAGYEQYF.

The CDR3 loop is CASSVASGSIYEQYF. CDR3 bases: TGTGCCAGCAGCGTAGCTAGCGGGAGTATCTACGAGCAGTACTTC. The rearrangement joins TRBV9 to TRBJ2-7; 10 bases agree with TRBD2. Germline V gives CDR1 SGDLS, CDR2 YYNGEE. Unmatched junction bases numbered 3, after V lost 0 bases and J lost 3 bases. CDR3 length equals 15 residues.

V is TRBV5-1 and J is TRBJ2-7, with 9 bases lining up with TRBD1. Germline V gene lookup returns CDR1 SGHRS and CDR2 YFSETQ. The CDR3 spans 15 residues. The trim removed 1 base at V and 5 bases at J, leaving 7 bases unmatched. The CDR3 spells CASSLLGQGNDEQYF. The CDR3 coding sequence is TGCGCCAGCAGCTTGTTGGGACAGGGTAACGACGAGCAGTACTTC.